This T cell receptor beta chain was identified in a study of blood T cell repertoires in COVID-19. The sample holds one count of this clone. While infection was still active, Seattle patients were enrolled and then followed longitudinally. Looked up from germline, CDR1 is MNHEY and CDR2 is SMNVEV (reference sequence). The CDR3 runs 13 residues. V dropped 8 bases and J dropped 0 bases, with 10 bases sitting between them. Libraries were prepared by immunoSEQ multiplex PCR; TCRdb keeps only in-frame clonotypes and omits some of them. Found here are about 170,000 clones, roughly 80% of them singletons; the top ten hold approximately 7.6%.

The clonotype originates from a woman aged 80 or over with COVID-19, enrolled during active disease. The rearrangement links TRBV27 to TRBJ1-1; unclear D gene. Sequenced: peripheral blood. CDR3 region: CASAHLMNTEAFF. As DNA, the CDR3 is TGTGCCAGCGCACATCTTATGAACACTGAAGCTTTCTTT.